The 29 T cell receptor beta chains in this list originate from one sample, sequenced in a study of T cell responses to AZD1222 COVID-19 vaccine. Sequencing was performed with immunoSEQ multiplex PCR; in TCRdb, only in-frame clones are kept and a portion is missing. The table records around 78,000 clones, about nine tenths of them present only once. This sample comprised peripheral blood, obtained on day 0 of MenACWY control vaccination. The receptor set was obtained from an adult in good health.

The chain combines TRBV5-1 with TRBJ2-7; TRBD2 aligns across 13 bases. V gave up 3 bases and J gave up 4 bases; unmatched junction bases: 13. Germline V gene data show CDR1 as SGHRS and CDR2 as YFSETQ. The CDR3 totals 18 residues. DNA for the CDR3: TGCGCCAGCAGCTCGGGACGACTTACTAGCGGGAGGGAGTACGAGCAGTACTTC. Amino acids: CASSSGRLTSGREYEQYF.

The chain recombines TRBV18 with TRBJ1-5; no definite D call. V lost 6 bases, J lost 7 bases, and 16 bases lay in between. Looked up from germline, CDR1 is KGHSH and CDR2 is LQKENI. The CDR3 length is 14 residues. In nucleotides, the CDR3 is TGTGCCAGCTCGCCGATCCTAGCGGAGCAGCCCCAGCATTTT. It specifies CASSPILAEQPQHF.

The V and J genes are TRBV24-1 and TRBJ1-2, with D unresolved. Per the germline V gene, CDR1 is KGHDR and CDR2 is SFDVKD. Trimming left V 1 base short and J 10 bases short, with 18 bases between. There are 15 residues in the CDR3. DNA of the CDR3: TGTGCCACCAGTGATTTCGCCCGATGGATGGAGGCCTACACCTTC. This sequence encodes CATSDFARWMEAYTF.

The rearrangement uses TRBV6-5 and TRBJ1-4; tentative D call: TRBD1 (5 bases). Germline CDR1 reads MNHEY; CDR2 reads SVGAGI. The CDR3 length is 15 residues. The V gene lost 0 bases and the J gene lost 8 bases, with 13 bases spanning the gap. The CDR3 sequence is CASSYSPGGGEKLFF. The CDR3 nucleotides are TGTGCCAGCAGTTACTCGCCGGGGGGAGGCGAAAAACTGTTTTTT.

The V gene is TRBV12-3 or TRBV12-4, the J gene TRBJ1-2; possibly TRBD1 for D (5 bases). This CDR3 region has 13 residues. The CDR3 coding sequence is TGTGCGACCTTAGGGGTCGGGCCCTATGGCTACACCTTC. This sequence encodes CATLGVGPYGYTF.

The rearrangement joins TRBV3-1 (or the pseudogene TRBV3-2) to TRBJ1-1; tentatively, D is TRBD1 (6 bases). Trimming stripped 1 base from V and 4 bases from J, with 13 bases between. The CDR3 totals 15 residues. Germline CDR1 reads LGHDT; CDR2 reads YNNKEL (reference sequence). The CDR3 DNA is TGTGCCAGCAGCCAAGTAGGGGGAATGGGCACTGAAGCTTTCTTT. Amino acid sequence: CASSQVGGMGTEAFF.

The V gene is TRBV5-1, the J gene TRBJ2-7; 10 nucleotides match TRBD1. Unmatched junction bases numbered 6, after V lost 1 base and J lost 5 bases. The CDR3 length is 15 residues. CDR1 is SGHRS and CDR2 is YFSETQ in the germline V gene. Written as DNA, the CDR3 is TGCGCCAGCAGCTTGACCGGGACAGGGGCTGACGAGCAGTACTTC. Its protein product is CASSLTGTGADEQYF.

The chain links TRBV18 to TRBJ2-7, with 7 bases fitting TRBD2. Germline V lookup: CDR1 KGHSH, CDR2 LQKENI. There are 15 residues in the CDR3. With V trimmed by 3 bases and J by 2 bases, 7 bases remained unmatched. The CDR3 loop reads CASSPGLAEPYEQYF. CDR3 nucleotide sequence: TGTGCCAGCTCACCGGGTCTAGCGGAGCCCTACGAGCAGTACTTC.

This chain uses TRBV4-3 with TRBJ1-3, with a tentative D call TRBD1 (5 bases). CDR3 length equals 15 residues. Germline V lookup: CDR1 LGHNA, CDR2 YSLEER. V shed 2 bases and J shed 3 bases, with 11 bases lying between them. This CDR3 reads CASSQRGAGGNTIYF. For the CDR3, the DNA is TGCGCCAGCAGCCAACGGGGCGCCGGTGGAAACACCATATATTTT.

This clone ranks as medium-sized. V usage is TRBV12-3 or TRBV12-4 and J usage is TRBJ1-1, with D possibly matching TRBD1 (5 bases). V was shortened by 5 bases and J by 10 bases, with 14 bases between the two germline ends. The CDR3 spans 12 residues. The CDR3 protein is CASSPETGGAFF. The DNA for the CDR3 is TGTGCCAGCAGTCCAGAAACTGGGGGAGCTTTCTTT.

The chain's CDR3 is CASSIQASGPEQYF. The CDR3 DNA follows: TGTGCCAGTAGTATACAGGCTAGCGGGCCTGAGCAGTACTTC. This chain joins TRBV19 and TRBJ2-7, with TRBD2 matching 8 bases. The germline V gene has CDR1 LNHDA and CDR2 SQIVND (reference sequence). Trimming removed 2 bases from V and 7 bases from J; junction bases left unmatched: 7. The CDR3 runs to 14 residues.

This clone was seen once. The chain recombines TRBV11-2 with TRBJ1-2; D gene unclear. The CDR3 is 13 residues long. Between the trimmed V and J ends, which lost 5 bases and 2 bases, there was a span of 9 bases. Germline V gene lookup returns CDR1 SGHAT and CDR2 FQNNGV. The CDR3 region is CASSTSWNYGYTF. The CDR3 coding sequence is TGTGCCAGCAGCACGAGTTGGAACTATGGCTACACCTTC.

The rearrangement joins TRBV9 to TRBJ1-2; 8 nucleotides match TRBD1. The CDR3 has 15 amino acids. With V trimmed by 4 bases and J by 6 bases, 11 bases remained unmatched. In germline, CDR1 is SGDLS, CDR2 YYNGEE. This CDR3 is CASSTLSQGQDGYTF. CDR3 nucleotides: TGTGCCAGCAGCACCCTATCGCAGGGACAGGATGGCTACACCTTC.

The V gene is TRBV7-3, the J gene TRBJ2-6, with 7 bases aligning to TRBD2. J gave up 2 bases and V 2 bases, and 6 bases lay outside the gene matches. CDR1 is SGHTA, CDR2 FQGTGA, per germline. The CDR3 is made up of 17 amino acids. CDR3 sequence: CASSLQAGSTGANVLTF. The CDR3 DNA follows: TGTGCCAGCAGCTTACAAGCGGGAAGTACTGGGGCCAACGTCCTGACTTTC.

This chain connects TRBV5-6 to TRBJ2-2, with 7 bases identical to TRBD1. Germline lookup yields CDR1 SGHDT and CDR2 YYEEEE. V was clipped by 0 bases and J by 6 bases; unmatched bases: 8. The CDR3 is 16 residues long. The CDR3 nucleotides read TGTGCCAGCAGCTTGGCCCTGAGGGGGCGCCCCGGGGAGCTGTTTTTT. It translates to CASSLALRGRPGELFF.

The chain joins TRBV10-3 to TRBJ2-1; 13 nucleotides agree with TRBD2. The CDR3 totals 15 residues. Germline values: CDR1 ENHRY, CDR2 SYGVKD. Trimming cost V 7 bases and J 10 bases; bases outside gene matches: 10. In DNA, the CDR3 is TGTGCCATCACCCTGGGACTAGCGGGAAATGGCGAGCAGTTCTTC. Its protein is CAITLGLAGNGEQFF.

The chain joins TRBV28 to TRBJ1-3; D is perhaps TRBD1 (5 bases). CDR3 size: 17 residues. V was cut by 4 bases and J by 0 bases, with 16 bases left in between. In germline, CDR1 is MDHEN, CDR2 SYDVKM. The CDR3 region has the DNA TGTGCCAGCAGTTCATCTTCCGGGACCCCCTCTGGAAACACCATATATTTT. Encoded protein: CASSSSSGTPSGNTIYF.

V is TRBV19 and J is TRBJ1-4; tentatively, D is TRBD1 (5 bases). Per germline, CDR1 LNHDA and CDR2 SQIVND (reference sequence). There are 15 residues in the CDR3. V was clipped by 5 bases and J by 3 bases, with 13 bases between them. CDR3 nucleotides: TGTGCCAGTAGTCCCCCCGGGACCGCTAATGAAAAACTGTTTTTT. Translated: CASSPPGTANEKLFF.

CDR3 DNA: TGTGCCAGCAGGTATAAGACACTTATAGCCTACGAGCAGTACTTC. It specifies CASRYKTLIAYEQYF. J is TRBJ2-7 and V is TRBV7-9; D not resolved. Germline loops: CDR1 SEHNR, CDR2 FQNEAQ (reference sequence). V lost 6 bases and J lost 2, with 17 bases in between. The CDR3 is 15 amino acids.

This chain uses TRBV29-1 with TRBJ1-2; D perhaps matches TRBD1 (6 bases). CDR1 and CDR2 from the germline V gene are SQVTM and ANQGSEA. The CDR3 consists of 14 residues. The V and J ends lost 4 bases and 2 bases respectively, with 14 bases between them. Here the CDR3 DNA reads TGCAGCGTTGTTATCCCAGGGGAAAACTATGGCTACACCTTC. This sequence encodes CSVVIPGENYGYTF.

The rearrangement links TRBV11-2 to TRBJ2-5, with 7 bases that match TRBD1. This CDR3 is 14 amino acids long. V shed 4 bases and J 5 bases; nucleotides not matched to a gene: 7. Germline lookup yields CDR1 SGHAT and CDR2 FQNNGV. Here the CDR3 reads CASSSGTVGETQYF. The DNA for the CDR3 is TGTGCCAGCAGCTCCGGGACAGTAGGGGAGACCCAGTACTTC.

The chain has TRBV5-4 and TRBJ1-1; 8 bases agree with TRBD1. Germline V gene data show CDR1 as SGHNT and CDR2 as YYREEE (reference sequence). CDR3 length equals 12 residues. The junction had 8 bases not matched to a gene; V was cut back by 10 bases and J by 6 bases. CDR3 bases: TGTGCCGGTTCGGGACAGGATTCTGAAGCTTTCTTT. Protein product: CAGSGQDSEAFF.

The chain recombines TRBV10-3 with TRBJ2-1; 8 bases fit TRBD2. The CDR3 sequence is 14 residues long. Germline CDR1 is ENHRY and CDR2 is SYGVKD. V was pared by 8 bases and J by 10 bases, with 13 bases of the junction left unmatched. In DNA, the CDR3 is TGTGCCATCGGGGGGGTAGCGGGACCATACGAGCAGTTCTTC. Translated, it gives CAIGGVAGPYEQFF.

The rearrangement uses TRBV27 and TRBJ1-2, with TRBD1 matching over 8 bases. The V segment lost 6 bases and the J segment 2 bases; nucleotides outside the gene matches: 11. The CDR3 runs to 16 residues. Germline V gene sequence: CDR1 MNHEY, CDR2 SMNVEV (reference sequence). CDR3 region: CASSLRSDRGNYGYTF. The CDR3 nucleotides are TGTGCCAGCAGCCTCCGCTCTGACAGGGGAAACTATGGCTACACCTTC.

The rearrangement links TRBV24-1 to TRBJ2-6, with TRBD1 identical over 9 bases. The CDR3 contains 17 residues. Germline CDR1 and CDR2: KGHDR and SFDVKD. Trimming took 4 bases from V and 2 from J; bases not matched to a gene: 5. The CDR3, as DNA: TGTGCCACCAGTGAAGGACAGGGGACCCCTGGGGCCAACGTCCTGACTTTC. Translating gives CATSEGQGTPGANVLTF.

The CDR3 protein is CASSQQGGVYEQYF. For the CDR3, the DNA is TGCGCCAGCAGCCAACAAGGGGGCGTGTACGAGCAGTACTTC. The chain combines TRBV4-1 with TRBJ2-7; 7 bases agree with TRBD1. Germline CDR1 reads MGHRA; CDR2 reads YSYEKL. CDR3 length: 14 amino acids. Trimming removed 2 bases from V and 4 bases from J; junction bases left unmatched: 5.

This sequence joins TRBV7-6 and TRBJ2-7, with D perhaps assigned TRBD1 or TRBD2 (5 bases each). The V and J ends lost 1 base and 5 bases respectively, with 12 bases between them. This CDR3 region has 14 residues. Germline-derived CDR1 and CDR2 are SGHVS and FNYEAQ. In DNA, the CDR3 is TGTGCCAGCAGCTTAGGGGGTTGGGACGACGAGCAGTACTTC. Amino acid sequence: CASSLGGWDDEQYF.

The rearrangement joins TRBV6-5 to TRBJ2-1, with D possibly TRBD2 on 5 matching bases. CDR3 length: 15 amino acids. Deletions cut 0 bases from V and 7 bases from J, with 13 bases between. Germline lookup yields CDR1 MNHEY and CDR2 SVGAGI. The CDR3 DNA sequence: TGTGCCAGCAGTTACTCGGGGAGAGCATGGAATGAGCAGTTCTTC. Translated: CASSYSGRAWNEQFF.

The V call is TRBV30, the J call TRBJ2-3; 8 bases map to TRBD2. V was pared by 6 bases and J by 9 bases, with 11 bases of the junction left unmatched. The length of the CDR3 is 13 residues. Germline values: CDR1 GTSNPN, CDR2 SVGIG (reference sequence). The CDR3 coding sequence is TGTGCCTGCTTGGGAGGGGCGGGGGGCACGCAGTATTTT. Protein: CACLGGAGGTQYF.